These 10 T cell receptor beta chains originate from one sample sequenced in a study of PD-1 blockade in classical Hodgkin lymphoma (dated by TCRdb to 2020 to 2022). The label giving this sample's time point can be read as: cycle 4 day 1 (C4D1), after more than 5 weeks of nivolumab. All trial patients had relapsed after autologous stem cell transplantation, with cohorts A, B and C differing in prior brentuximab vedotin exposure. Receptor amplification or capture employed the immunoSEQ multiplex PCR assay. In TCRdb, the immuneACCESS table is reduced to in-frame sequences with V and J assigned. These tables do not hold every clone; where another copy was compared, an unresolved V gene accounts for under half, and the others remain unexplained. In this sample the table shows about 64,000 clones, about 90% of which occur a single time. The leading ten clones occupy about a tenth of the sample. The material sequenced was peripheral blood mononuclear cells (PBMCs), taken before the fourth cycle of nivolumab. The receptors come from a human donor with classical Hodgkin lymphoma.

V is TRBV2 and J is TRBJ1-2, with no clear D. Between the trimmed V and J ends, which lost 4 bases and 6 bases, there was a span of 18 bases. Germline lookup yields CDR1 SNHLY and CDR2 FYNNEI. The CDR3 contains 15 residues. The CDR3 DNA follows: TGTGCCAGCAGTGTGGCTGATGGGGAGCGCGATGGCTACACCTTC. It specifies CASSVADGERDGYTF.

The chain employs TRBV4-2 and TRBJ2-1, with TRBD1 matching over 9 bases. The length of the CDR3 is 17 residues. Losses at the gene ends were 3 bases for V and 7 bases for J; bases not matched to a gene: 13. Germline values: CDR1 LGHNA, CDR2 YNFKEQ. This chain's CDR3 is CASSQPHTGGKGNEQFF. CDR3 sequence (DNA): TGTGCCAGCAGCCAGCCCCACACAGGGGGCAAGGGAAATGAGCAGTTCTTC.

The chain is built from TRBV18 and TRBJ2-7; 10 bases agree with TRBD1. V lost 6 bases to trimming and J lost 6 bases; unmatched junction nucleotides: 5. CDR1 is KGHSH, CDR2 LQKENI, per germline. The CDR3 contains 13 residues. The DNA of the CDR3 is TGTGCCAGCTCGCGCGACAGGGGGCGCGAGCAGTACTTC. This gives the protein CASSRDRGREQYF.

This chain links TRBV19 with TRBJ1-1; D is unclear. The V gene's germline CDR1 is LNHDA and CDR2 SQIVND (reference sequence). V was shortened by 8 bases and J by 4 bases, with 14 bases between the two germline ends. This CDR3 is built from 13 residues. CDR3 protein: CASFMVTGTEAFF. CDR3 DNA: TGTGCCAGTTTTATGGTGACGGGCACTGAAGCTTTCTTT.

The rearrangement joins TRBV4-2 to TRBJ2-7, with 10 bases identical to TRBD2. The CDR3 has 15 residues. Germline CDR1 reads LGHNA; CDR2 reads YNFKEQ. V lost 0 bases to trimming and J lost 6 bases; unmatched junction nucleotides: 5. DNA for the CDR3: TGTGCCAGCAGCCAAGACGGGCTAGCGGGGGCCGAGCAGTACTTC. Residues: CASSQDGLAGAEQYF.

The chain recombines TRBV10-3 with TRBJ1-2, with 9 bases matching TRBD1. Germline lookup yields CDR1 ENHRY and CDR2 SYGVKD. The ends lost 4 bases at V and 3 bases at J; junction bases unmatched: 12. The CDR3 is 17 residues long. This chain's CDR3 is CAISASTGTGTDYGYTF. DNA of the CDR3: TGTGCCATCAGTGCCTCTACCGGGACAGGGACTGACTATGGCTACACCTTC.

This clone was observed a handful of times. The chain joins TRBV5-1 to TRBJ1-1, with D tentatively TRBD1 (6 bases). The length of the CDR3 is 15 residues. V was cut by 1 base and J by 0 bases, with 10 bases left in between. The germline CDR1 and CDR2 sequences are SGHRS and YFSETQ. CDR3 coding DNA: TGCGCCAGCAGCTTGAACGGACAGCTGAACACTGAAGCTTTCTTT. Translation: CASSLNGQLNTEAFF.

The J gene is TRBJ1-2, the V gene TRBV14; D call uncertain. CDR3 length: 13 residues. Germline V gene sequence: CDR1 SGHDN, CDR2 FVKESK. Trimming left V 0 bases short and J 8 bases short, with 10 bases between. The CDR3, as DNA: TGTGCCAGCAGCCAAGAGTACGGGCAAGGCTACACCTTC. Translated: CASSQEYGQGYTF.

V usage is TRBV28 and J usage is TRBJ1-5; 7 bases are a match to TRBD1. The CDR3 is made up of 12 amino acids. Germline values: CDR1 MDHEN, CDR2 SYDVKM. The ends lost 7 bases at V and 15 bases at J; junction bases unmatched: 12. The CDR3 DNA follows: TGTGCCAGCACAACAGGGGTGAGTTCAAGGCATTTT. Translation: CASTTGVSSRHF.

The rearrangement links TRBV7-9 to TRBJ1-1; D is unresolved. The CDR3 consists of 11 residues. The germline V gene encodes CDR1 SEHNR and CDR2 FQNEAQ (reference sequence). Trimming pared 6 bases from V and 5 bases from J, leaving 7 bases between. The DNA for the CDR3 is TGTGCCAGCAGACGAGAGACTGAAGCTTTCTTT. Protein: CASRRETEAFF.